The clone carrying this T cell receptor beta chain was seen a handful of times. Its antigen is not known. Sequencing involved patients with CD8+CD57+ cell expansion previously shown by flow cytometry. This sample was taken from a study of CD8+CD57+ T cells in acquired aplastic anemia. The overall study: The mean DNA yield obtained from sorted CD4+ and CD8+ cells came to 3.2 ug.

Broader study findings: Researchers reported that CD8+ Simpson's diversity was not significantly different in patients versus controls. Between patients and controls, over 25 CD8+ CDR3 sequences were found in common.

This CDR3 region has 14 residues. V shed 1 base and J shed 0 bases, with 6 bases lying between them. The germline gives CDR1 SNHLY, CDR2 FYNNEI. Investigators profiled TCR beta VDJ and CDR3 from genomic DNA template. Each CDR3 protein gets one entry after TCRdb re-called the reads with MiXCR. This sample yields about 150,000 distinct CDR3 sequences, of which roughly 45% are seen a single time; 3.2% belongs to the top ten. This TCR was sampled from a human donor with aplastic anemia. The sample consisted of sorted CD4+, CD8+, or CD8+CD57+ T cells (not recorded which) from PBMCs. The V gene is TRBV2, the J gene TRBJ2-5; a possible D gene is TRBD1 (5 bases). CDR3 amino acids: CASSEGTYQETQYF. In DNA, the CDR3 is TGTGCCAGCAGTGAAGGGACATACCAAGAGACCCAGTACTTC.